The next 8 T cell receptor beta chains were all read from a single sample in a study of blood T cell repertoires in COVID-19. Repertoires were generated with immunoSEQ multiplex PCR, while TCRdb's copy carries only in-frame clones and drops some. The data hold 120,000 to 150,000 clones, with 80% to 85% observed a single time. The sequencing input was peripheral blood. Receptors were obtained from a human donor in a cohort sampled during active COVID-19.

Here the CDR3 DNA reads TGTGCCAGCAGCCAAGTAGCTTCGCGCTACACCTTC. Protein: CASSQVASRYTF. This chain uses TRBV14 with TRBJ1-2; D is undetermined. The CDR3 contains 12 residues. With 1 base removed from V and 9 bases from J, the gap between germline ends came to 9 bases. CDR1 and CDR2 from the germline V gene are SGHDN and FVKESK.

CDR3 bases: TGCGCCAGCAGCTTGGGTGGCTTCGATGAGCAGTTCTTC. This gives the protein CASSLGGFDEQFF. The V call is TRBV5-1, the J call TRBJ2-1; D unresolved. The CDR3 is made up of 13 amino acids. Trimming stripped 0 bases from V and 8 bases from J, with 9 bases between. Germline assignment: CDR1 SGHRS and CDR2 YFSETQ.

V gene TRBV9 combines with J gene TRBJ2-3, with D possibly TRBD2 on 6 matching bases. CDR1 SGDLS and CDR2 YYNGEE come from the germline V gene. Trimming shortened V by 3 bases and J by 2 bases, and 22 bases separated the two germline ends. This CDR3 has 18 residues. The CDR3 here is CASSALGTAGPHTDTQYF. DNA of the CDR3: TGTGCCAGCAGCGCCCTGGGTACGGCGGGACCGCACACAGATACGCAGTATTTT. Filled out from reference TRBV9 and TRBJ2-3, the complete variable domain reads DSGVTQTPKHLITATGQRVTLRCSPRSGDLSVYWYQQSLDQGLQFLIQYYNGEERAKGNILERFSAQQFPDLHSELNLSSLELGDSALYFCASSALGTAGPHTDTQYFGPGTRLTVL.

This chain connects TRBV15 to TRBJ2-1; TRBD2 agrees at 8 bases. The CDR3 is made up of 16 amino acids. The ends lost 0 bases at V and 0 bases at J; junction bases unmatched: 1. CDR1 and CDR2 (germline): LNHNV, YYDKDF (reference sequence). CDR3 in DNA: TGTGCCACCAGCAGAGAGGCGGGGGGCTCCTACAATGAGCAGTTCTTC. It encodes CATSREAGGSYNEQFF. Full variable domain (missing parts from reference TRBV15 and TRBJ2-1): DAMVIQNPRYQVTQFGKPVTLSCSQTLNHNVMYWYQQKSSQAPKLLFHYYDKDFNNEADTPDNFQSRRPNTSFCFLDIRSPGLGDTAMYLCATSREAGGSYNEQFFGPGTRLTVL.

The V and J genes are TRBV5-6 and TRBJ1-2; 7 nucleotides match TRBD1. This CDR3 is built from 14 residues. V shed 6 bases and J 4 bases; nucleotides not matched to a gene: 9. Per germline, CDR1 SGHDT and CDR2 YYEEEE. Here the CDR3 reads CASTTGAQGYGYTF. CDR3 sequence (DNA): TGTGCCAGCACCACAGGGGCGCAGGGCTATGGCTACACCTTC.

The chain carries TRBV4-1 and TRBJ1-6; tentative D call: TRBD1 (5 bases). CDR1 MGHRA and CDR2 YSYEKL come from the germline V gene. This CDR3 contains 15 residues. V was trimmed by 0 bases and J by 10 bases, leaving 13 bases between them. The DNA of the CDR3 is TGCGCCAGCAGCCAAGAATCGTCGGGACTCTCACCCCTCCACTTT. This sequence encodes CASSQESSGLSPLHF.

As to this clone: Other nucleotide sequences from this sample produce the same CDR3. J is TRBJ1-1 and V is TRBV11-3; D ambiguous. Germline CDR1 and CDR2: SGHNT and YENEEA. The CDR3 length is 13 residues. With 1 base removed from V and 5 bases from J, the gap between germline ends came to 8 bases. DNA of the CDR3: TGTGCCAGCAGCTTAGTTGGGCAAACTGAAGCTTTCTTT. Protein: CASSLVGQTEAFF.

The genes are TRBV6-5 and TRBJ1-6, with TRBD1 matching over 7 bases. The CDR3 spans 14 residues. Per germline, CDR1 MNHEY and CDR2 SVGAGI. V trimming: 10 bases; J trimming: 6 bases; junction bases outside the gene matches: 9. DNA of the CDR3: TGTGCCATCCGGACGGGACAGTCTAATTCACCCCTCCACTTT. Protein sequence: CAIRTGQSNSPLHF.